The text below deals with one T cell receptor beta chain. The source of the sample is a study of chemoradiotherapy in HPV16-positive cancers. V lost 0 bases and J lost 5; bases outside the gene matches: 3. The CDR3 contains 14 residues. CDR1 SGHRS and CDR2 YFSETQ come from the germline V gene. Method: immunoSEQ multiplex PCR; TCRdb's copy keeps in-frame clones and lacks some. The table includes around 3,300 clones, approximately 83% detected once. This TCR was recovered from a human donor with HPV-associated anogenital cancer. Here the sequenced sample was tumor tissue, taken from a patient who underwent chemoradiotherapy. This sequence joins TRBV5-1 and TRBJ2-5; the match to TRBD2 covers 8 bases. The CDR3 sequence: CASSLDGRAETQYF. The CDR3 nucleotides are TGCGCCAGCAGCTTGGACGGGAGGGCCGAGACCCAGTACTTC. The whole variable domain, remainder taken from reference TRBV5-1 and TRBJ2-5, is KAGVTQTPRYLIKTRGQQVTLSCSPISGHRSVSWYQQTPGQGLQFLFEYFSETQRNKGNFPGRFSGRQFSNSRSEMNVSTLELGDSALYLCASSLDGRAETQYFGPGTRLLVL.